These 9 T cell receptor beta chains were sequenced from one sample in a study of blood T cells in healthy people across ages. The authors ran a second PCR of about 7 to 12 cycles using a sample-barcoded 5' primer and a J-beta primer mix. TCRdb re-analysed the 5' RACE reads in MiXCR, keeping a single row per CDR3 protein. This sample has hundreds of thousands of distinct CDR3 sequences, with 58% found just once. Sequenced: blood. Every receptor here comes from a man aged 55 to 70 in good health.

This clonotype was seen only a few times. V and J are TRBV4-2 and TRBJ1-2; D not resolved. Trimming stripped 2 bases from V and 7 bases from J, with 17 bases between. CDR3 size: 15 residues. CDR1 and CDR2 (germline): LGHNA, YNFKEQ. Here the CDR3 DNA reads TGTGCCAGCAGCCAACCCCGAGGTTCAGAACCTGGCTACACCTTC. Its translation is CASSQPRGSEPGYTF.

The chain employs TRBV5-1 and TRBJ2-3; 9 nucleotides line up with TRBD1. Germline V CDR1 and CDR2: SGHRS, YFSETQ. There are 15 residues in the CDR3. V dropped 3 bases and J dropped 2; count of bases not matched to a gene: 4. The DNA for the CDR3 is TGCGCCAGCAGCTCGGGACAGGGAATCACAGATACGCAGTATTTT. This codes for CASSSGQGITDTQYF.

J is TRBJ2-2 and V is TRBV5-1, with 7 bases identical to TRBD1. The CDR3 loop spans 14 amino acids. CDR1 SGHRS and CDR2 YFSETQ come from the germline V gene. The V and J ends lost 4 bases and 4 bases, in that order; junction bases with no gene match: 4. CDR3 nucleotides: TGCGCCAGCAGCAACCGGGACAGCACCGGGGAGCTGTTTTTT. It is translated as CASSNRDSTGELFF. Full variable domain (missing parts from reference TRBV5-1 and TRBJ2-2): KAGVTQTPRYLIKTRGQQVTLSCSPISGHRSVSWYQQTPGQGLQFLFEYFSETQRNKGNFPGRFSGRQFSNSRSEMNVSTLELGDSALYLCASSNRDSTGELFFGEGSRLTVL.

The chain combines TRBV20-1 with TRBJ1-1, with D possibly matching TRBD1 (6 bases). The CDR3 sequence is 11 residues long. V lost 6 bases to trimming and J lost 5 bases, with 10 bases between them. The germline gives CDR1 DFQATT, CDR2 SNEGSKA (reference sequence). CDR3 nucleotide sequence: TGCAGTGCCGGGACACCGACTGAAGCTTTCTTT. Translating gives CSAGTPTEAFF.

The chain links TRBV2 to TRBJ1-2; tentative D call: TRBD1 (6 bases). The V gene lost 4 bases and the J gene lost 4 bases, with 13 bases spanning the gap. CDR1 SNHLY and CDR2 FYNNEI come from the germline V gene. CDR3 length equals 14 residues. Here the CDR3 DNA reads TGTGCCAGCAGTGCGGGGGGCCAGAGCTATGGCTACACCTTC. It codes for CASSAGGQSYGYTF.

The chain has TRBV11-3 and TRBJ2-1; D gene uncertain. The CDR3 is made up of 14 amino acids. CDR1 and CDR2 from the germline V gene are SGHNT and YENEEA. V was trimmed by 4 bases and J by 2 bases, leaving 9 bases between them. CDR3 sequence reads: CASSSQLTYNEQFF. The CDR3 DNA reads TGTGCCAGCAGCTCCCAGCTGACCTACAATGAGCAGTTCTTC.

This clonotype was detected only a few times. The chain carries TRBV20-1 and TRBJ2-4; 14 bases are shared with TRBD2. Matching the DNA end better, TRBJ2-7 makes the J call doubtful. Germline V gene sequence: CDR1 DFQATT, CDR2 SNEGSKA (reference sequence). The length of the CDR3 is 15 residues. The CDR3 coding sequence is TGCAGTGCTAGAGCCGGGACTAGCGGGGGCTACGAGCAGTACTTC. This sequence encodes CSARAGTSGGYEQYF.

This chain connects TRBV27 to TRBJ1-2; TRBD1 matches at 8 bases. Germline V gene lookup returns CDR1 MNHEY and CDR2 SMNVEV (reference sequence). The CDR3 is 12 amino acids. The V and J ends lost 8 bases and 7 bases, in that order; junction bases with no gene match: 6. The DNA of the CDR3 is TGTGCCAGCTCGGACAGGGCGAGTGGCTACACCTTC. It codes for CASSDRASGYTF.

DNA of the CDR3: TGCGCCAGCAGCCCTGTAGACAGGGGGGGCACTGAAGCTTTCTTT. Translated: CASSPVDRGGTEAFF. The chain links TRBV4-1 to TRBJ1-1, with 9 nucleotides matching TRBD1. Germline CDR1 reads MGHRA; CDR2 reads YSYEKL. CDR3 size: 15 residues. Germline trimming cut 4 bases from V and 4 bases from J; bases unmatched to any gene: 7.